This entry lists 14 T cell receptor beta chains sequenced from one sample in a study of TIL therapy for anti-PD-1-resistant metastatic lung cancer. This sample's time point: pre-treatment sample, taken before nivolumab and TIL therapy. The immunoSEQ assay was v3. Clones were read by immunoSEQ multiplex PCR, and TCRdb kept only the in-frame ones, dropping some. The table lists roughly 20,000 clones, around 70% of them singletons, with roughly 1.9% in the top ten. Sequencing used blood, obtained at baseline. These receptors originate from a person aged 25 to 80 with non-small cell lung cancer.

This chain joins TRBV6-2 or TRBV6-3 and TRBJ1-5, with 7 bases lining up with TRBD1. Unmatched junction bases numbered 11, after V lost 5 bases and J lost 4 bases. The germline V gene has CDR1 MNHEY and CDR2 SVGEGT. The CDR3 is 16 residues long. CDR3 sequence reads: CASSPTRTGWNQPQHF. The CDR3 DNA reads TGTGCCAGCAGTCCAACCCGGACAGGTTGGAATCAGCCCCAGCATTTT.

The V gene is TRBV30, the J gene TRBJ1-1; maybe TRBD1 (6 bases). This CDR3 contains 13 residues. With 1 base removed from V and 4 bases from J, the gap between germline ends came to 10 bases. Germline lookup yields CDR1 GTSNPN and CDR2 SVGIG (reference sequence). CDR3 amino acids: CAWSARGGTEAFF. Written as DNA, the CDR3 is TGTGCCTGGAGTGCCAGGGGTGGCACTGAAGCTTTCTTT. The entire variable domain, with the rest obtained from reference TRBV30 and TRBJ1-1, is as follows: SQTIHQWPATLVQPVGSPLSLECTVEGTSNPNLYWYRQAAGRGLQLLFYSVGIGQISSEVPQNLSASRPQDRQFILSSKKLLLSDSGFYLCAWSARGGTEAFFGQGTRLTVV.

The chain links TRBV18 to TRBJ1-3, with a tentative D call TRBD1 (5 bases). This CDR3 comprises 16 residues. Trimming removed 4 bases from V and 1 base from J, with 14 bases in between. Per the germline V gene, CDR1 is KGHSH and CDR2 is LQKENI. CDR3 in amino acids: CASSLNSGFSGNTIYF. Here the CDR3 DNA reads TGTGCCAGCTCACTAAACTCAGGGTTTTCTGGAAACACCATATATTTT.

The chain has TRBV7-9 and TRBJ2-2; the match to TRBD2 covers 7 bases. Germline CDR1 is SEHNR and CDR2 is FQNEAQ (reference sequence). V trimming: 10 bases; J trimming: 7 bases; junction bases outside the gene matches: 12. CDR3 length: 14 residues. The CDR3 DNA is TGTGCCACCCCACGCGGGAGTTTCATCGGGGAGCTGTTTTTT. It specifies CATPRGSFIGELFF.

The CDR3 nucleotides are TGTGCCATCAGTGAAAACTCTCCGGGAGTCGGGGAGCAGTACTTC. This sequence encodes CAISENSPGVGEQYF. The J gene is TRBJ2-7, the V gene TRBV10-3; tentatively, D is TRBD2 (6 bases). The CDR3 is made up of 15 amino acids. Germline loops: CDR1 ENHRY, CDR2 SYGVKD. V gave up 3 bases and J gave up 7 bases, with 19 bases separating them.

The rearrangement joins TRBV5-1 to TRBJ2-6; D call uncertain. V was pared by 9 bases and J by 0 bases, with 7 bases between. The CDR3 loop spans 13 amino acids. Looked up from germline, CDR1 is SGHRS and CDR2 is YFSETQ. The CDR3 region is CATASSGANVLTF. CDR3 nucleotides: TGCGCCACGGCGAGCTCTGGGGCCAACGTCCTGACTTTC.

The sample holds a few counts of this clone. The chain has TRBV7-9 and TRBJ1-5; 7 positions match TRBD1. The CDR3 contains 16 residues. Germline V gene data show CDR1 as SEHNR and CDR2 as FQNEAQ (reference sequence). The junction had 12 bases not matched to a gene; V was cut back by 4 bases and J by 6 bases. The CDR3 nucleotides read TGTGCCAGCAGCTCTAGCCGACAGGGTCTTGGTCAGCCCCAGCATTTT. This gives the protein CASSSSRQGLGQPQHF.

The sample holds one count of this clone. CDR3 amino acids: CAWTGVSSYNEQFF. The CDR3 DNA sequence: TGTGCCTGGACAGGGGTCAGCTCCTACAATGAGCAGTTCTTC. This chain links TRBV30 with TRBJ2-1, with D possibly matching TRBD1 (6 bases). CDR3 length: 14 residues. Trimming removed 4 bases at V and 0 bases at J, with 10 bases between. From germline, CDR1 is GTSNPN and CDR2 SVGIG (reference sequence).

This chain connects TRBV19 to TRBJ2-3; D may correspond to TRBD1 or TRBD2 (5 bases each). V shed 3 bases and J shed 4 bases, with 17 bases lying between them. CDR3 size: 16 residues. CDR1 and CDR2 from the germline V gene are LNHDA and SQIVND (reference sequence). CDR3 bases: TGTGCCAGTAGTATCGGGGCTATGGACGTGGCAGATACGCAGTATTTT. Amino acid sequence: CASSIGAMDVADTQYF.

This clone was seen only a few times. The gene calls are TRBV14 and TRBJ1-1; weak D call: TRBD1 (5 bases). V was shortened by 4 bases and J by 1 base, with 7 bases between the two germline ends. The length of the CDR3 is 13 residues. Per germline, CDR1 SGHDN and CDR2 FVKESK. The CDR3 coding sequence is TGTGCCAGCAGCCGACAGTCGAACACTGAAGCTTTCTTT. This gives the protein CASSRQSNTEAFF.

The chain combines TRBV18 with TRBJ1-6; no clear D. The CDR3 contains 15 residues. Trimming took 3 bases from V and 4 from J, leaving 10 bases between them. Germline CDR1 and CDR2: KGHSH and LQKENI. The chain's CDR3 is CASSPNGRYNSPLHF. CDR3 sequence (DNA): TGTGCCAGCTCACCGAACGGACGATATAATTCACCCCTCCACTTT.

The chain joins TRBV5-1 to TRBJ1-1; 9 bases align to TRBD1. CDR1 SGHRS and CDR2 YFSETQ come from the germline V gene. Trimming took 1 base from V and 8 from J; bases not matched to a gene: 3. This CDR3 has 13 residues. CDR3 in amino acids: CASSLKGQGEAFF. The CDR3 DNA reads as TGCGCCAGCAGCTTGAAGGGACAGGGAGAAGCTTTCTTT.

The chain links TRBV5-1 to TRBJ1-3; perhaps TRBD1 as D (6 bases). Germline CDR1 is SGHRS and CDR2 is YFSETQ. Trimming cost V 0 bases and J 3 bases, with 13 bases left between them. The CDR3 covers 16 residues. DNA of the CDR3: TGCGCCAGCAGCTTGGTGGCGGGGGCTGATGGAAACACCATATATTTT. Amino acid sequence: CASSLVAGADGNTIYF.

The chain uses TRBV29-1 and TRBJ1-2; D unresolved. The germline CDR1 and CDR2 sequences are SQVTM and ANQGSEA. CDR3 size: 12 residues. V lost 6 bases, J lost 13 bases, and 21 bases lay in between. The CDR3 region has the DNA TGCAGCGTCTCGGACGGCGCTTCAACTAGCACCTTC. Encoded protein: CSVSDGASTSTF.